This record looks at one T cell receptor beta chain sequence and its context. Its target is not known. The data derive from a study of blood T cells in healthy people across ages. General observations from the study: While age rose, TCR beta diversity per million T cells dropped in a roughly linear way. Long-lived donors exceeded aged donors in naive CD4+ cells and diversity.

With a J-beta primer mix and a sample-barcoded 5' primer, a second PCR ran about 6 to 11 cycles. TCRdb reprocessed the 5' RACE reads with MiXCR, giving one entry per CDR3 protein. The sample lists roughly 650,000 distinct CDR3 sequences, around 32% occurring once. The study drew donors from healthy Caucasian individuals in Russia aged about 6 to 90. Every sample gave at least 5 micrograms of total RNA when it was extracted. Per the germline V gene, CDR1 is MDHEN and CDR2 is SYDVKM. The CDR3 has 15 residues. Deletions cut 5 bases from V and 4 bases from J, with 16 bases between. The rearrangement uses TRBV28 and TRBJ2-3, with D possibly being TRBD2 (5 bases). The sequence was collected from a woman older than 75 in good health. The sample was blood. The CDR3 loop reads CASSPPGRGPDTQYF. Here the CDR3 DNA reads TGTGCCAGCAGTCCCCCGGGCCGAGGGCCAGATACGCAGTATTTT.